The T cell receptor (beta chain) under discussion was sequenced for a study of PD-1 blockade in mismatch repair-deficient tumors. Looking at the study overall: Patients had approximately 13 mismatch repair-deficient cancer types and were previously treated and progressing. Findings and caveats of the study: Tumor-resident clones, often undetectable pretreatment in blood, expanded then contracted after pembrolizumab.

CDR1 and CDR2 (germline): SGHRS, YFSETQ. The CDR3 is 14 amino acids. The V segment lost 4 bases and the J segment 3 bases; nucleotides outside the gene matches: 5. All patients were mismatch repair deficient, assessed by either PCR or immunohistochemistry. The TCR-sequenced patients were a few responders to pembrolizumab. On this clone itself: What it binds is not known.

Sequencing used immunoSEQ multiplex PCR; TCRdb keeps in-frame clones, though not all of them. Of over 100,000 clones in the sample, 65% to 80% were seen once. The receptor's source is an adult with mismatch repair-deficient cancer. The chain uses TRBV5-1 and TRBJ2-7, with 9 bases identical to TRBD2. Sequenced here: peripheral blood, sampled about 60 weeks after starting pembrolizumab. CDR3 in amino acids: CASSPTSGDYEQYF. CDR3 bases: TGCGCCAGCAGCCCGACTAGCGGTGACTACGAGCAGTACTTC.